Shown below are 17 T cell receptor beta chains from a single sample sequenced in a study of blood T cell repertoires in COVID-19. TCRdb's copy holds only in-frame clones and misses some; the assay was immunoSEQ multiplex PCR. This sample has 240,000 or so clones, with around 87% found just once. Sequencing was done on a sample of peripheral blood. These receptors were taken from a woman aged 65 to 85 with active or convalescent COVID-19.

J is TRBJ2-1 and V is TRBV18, with 8 bases that match TRBD1. This CDR3 has 14 residues. Per germline, CDR1 KGHSH and CDR2 LQKENI. Unmatched junction bases numbered 4, after V lost 3 bases and J lost 6 bases. CDR3: CASSPRTGSNEQFF. In DNA form, the CDR3 reads TGTGCCAGCTCACCCCGGACAGGGAGCAATGAGCAGTTCTTC. Full variable domain (rest looked up from reference TRBV18 and TRBJ2-1): NAGVMQNPRHLVRRRGQEARLRCSPMKGHSHVYWYRQLPEEGLKFMVYLQKENIIDESGMPKERFSAEFPKEGPSILRIQQVVRGDSAAYFCASSPRTGSNEQFFGPGTRLTVL.

This chain links TRBV10-1 with TRBJ2-4; tentatively, D is TRBD1 (6 bases). The CDR3 runs 14 residues. CDR1 WNHNN and CDR2 SYGVQD come from the germline V gene (reference sequence). The germline V and J ends were trimmed by 4 bases and 7 bases, with 14 bases remaining between them. In DNA, the CDR3 is TGCGCCAGCAGTGGGGGGCAACTGGGGAACATTCAGTACTTC. This sequence encodes CASSGGQLGNIQYF.

The V and J genes are TRBV7-8 and TRBJ2-1, with a possible D match to TRBD2 (6 bases). V lost 5 bases to trimming and J lost 7 bases, with 9 bases between them. CDR3 length: 12 residues. Germline V lookup: CDR1 SGHVS, CDR2 FQNEAQ. The CDR3 sequence: CASSQTRNEQFF. Here the CDR3 DNA reads TGTGCCAGCAGCCAGACTAGGAATGAGCAGTTCTTC.

Many counts were recorded for this clone. The chain links TRBV7-9 to TRBJ1-2; tentative D call: TRBD1 (5 bases). The V end lost 8 bases, the J end lost 8 bases, and 15 bases lay between the germline ends. Germline V gene data show CDR1 as SEHNR and CDR2 as FQNEAQ (reference sequence). The CDR3 has 12 residues. The CDR3 here is CASVKDTFGYTF. CDR3 nucleotide sequence: TGTGCCAGCGTTAAGGACACATTCGGCTACACCTTC.

This chain links TRBV6-5 with TRBJ1-2, with D maybe TRBD1 (5 bases). There are 14 residues in the CDR3. Looked up from germline, CDR1 is MNHEY and CDR2 is SVGAGI. Trimming pared 0 bases from V and 0 bases from J, leaving 5 bases between. The CDR3 protein is CASSYSQANYGYTF. The CDR3 DNA reads as TGTGCCAGCAGTTACTCACAGGCTAACTATGGCTACACCTTC.

This chain links TRBV27 with TRBJ1-2; D is uncertain. Germline V gives CDR1 MNHEY, CDR2 SMNVEV (reference sequence). Between the trimmed V and J ends, which lost 5 bases and 2 bases, there was a span of 18 bases. CDR3 length equals 16 residues. CDR3 sequence reads: CASSGPLKAGNYGYTF. CDR3 coding DNA: TGTGCCAGCAGTGGTCCCCTTAAAGCGGGGAACTATGGCTACACCTTC.

This clone was seen a few times. The rearrangement joins TRBV19 to TRBJ1-2; 9 positions agree with TRBD1. This CDR3 has 13 amino acids. V shed 7 bases, J shed 8 bases, and the junction held 8 bases outside the gene matches. Germline loops: CDR1 LNHDA, CDR2 SQIVND (reference sequence). The CDR3 coding sequence is TGTGCCAGTACACAGGGGGCATCAGGAGGCTACACCTTC. Translating gives CASTQGASGGYTF.

This chain uses TRBV19 with TRBJ1-2; TRBD1 aligns across 7 bases. The CDR3 totals 13 residues. With 9 bases clipped from V and 4 bases from J, the junction kept 8 bases outside the gene matches. Germline V gene sequence: CDR1 LNHDA, CDR2 SQIVND (reference sequence). The CDR3 loop reads CASQGVPTYGYTF. The CDR3 bases are TGTGCCAGCCAGGGGGTGCCCACCTATGGCTACACCTTC.

In this sample, this clone turned up a few times. V gene TRBV2 combines with J gene TRBJ1-1; possibly TRBD1 for D (6 bases). The CDR3 has 11 residues. Trimming pared 4 bases from V and 8 bases from J, leaving 8 bases between. Germline V CDR1 and CDR2: SNHLY, FYNNEI. CDR3 nucleotide sequence: TGTGCCAGCAGTGCAACAGGGGAAGCTTTCTTT. It yields the protein CASSATGEAFF.

This clone was detected only a few times. J is TRBJ1-1 and V is TRBV7-8; 10 bases agree with TRBD1. This CDR3 has 15 amino acids. After removal of 1 base from V and 7 bases from J, the junction contained 6 bases not matched to a gene. In germline, CDR1 is SGHVS, CDR2 FQNEAQ. CDR3: CASSLVAGQGSEAFF. CDR3 DNA sequence: TGTGCCAGCAGCTTAGTTGCGGGACAGGGGAGTGAAGCTTTCTTT.

The chain couples TRBV19 to TRBJ1-1, with a tentative D call TRBD1 (6 bases). The germline V and J ends were trimmed by 5 bases and 0 bases, with 13 bases remaining between them. Germline V gives CDR1 LNHDA, CDR2 SQIVND (reference sequence). The length of the CDR3 is 15 residues. The CDR3 is CASSSLQGLNTEAFF. CDR3 in DNA: TGTGCCAGTAGTTCATTACAGGGCCTGAACACTGAAGCTTTCTTT. The entire variable domain, with the rest obtained from reference TRBV19 and TRBJ1-1, is as follows: DGGITQSPKYLFRKEGQNVTLSCEQNLNHDAMYWYRQDPGQGLRLIYYSQIVNDFQKGDIAEGYSVSREKKESFPLTVTSAQKNPTAFYLCASSSLQGLNTEAFFGQGTRLTVV.

This clone was seen only a few times. The chain is built from TRBV6-2 or TRBV6-3 and TRBJ2-7; D gene ambiguous. The CDR3 has 11 amino acids. Deletions cut 6 bases from V and 12 bases from J, with 15 bases between. Germline CDR1 and CDR2: MNHEY and SVGEGT. This CDR3 is CASSTTMERYF. DNA for the CDR3: TGTGCCAGCAGCACCACAATGGAGAGGTACTTC.

This sequence joins TRBV7-8 and TRBJ1-1; the D gene is possibly TRBD1 (5 bases). CDR3 length: 13 residues. Trimming removed 0 bases from V and 6 bases from J, with 8 bases in between. Germline V gene sequence: CDR1 SGHVS, CDR2 FQNEAQ. The CDR3 DNA sequence: TGTGCCAGCAGCTTAGCCGGGGGACCTGAAGCTTTCTTT. As protein: CASSLAGGPEAFF.

This chain connects TRBV5-1 to TRBJ1-1; weak D call: TRBD1 (6 bases). The V and J ends lost 7 bases and 4 bases respectively, with 14 bases between them. Looked up from germline, CDR1 is SGHRS and CDR2 is YFSETQ. The CDR3 is 13 residues long. CDR3 protein: CASGGAQSTEAFF. CDR3 nucleotides: TGCGCCAGCGGGGGGGCACAGAGCACTGAAGCTTTCTTT. Full variable domain (outside the CDR3, taken from reference TRBV5-1 and TRBJ1-1): KAGVTQTPRYLIKTRGQQVTLSCSPISGHRSVSWYQQTPGQGLQFLFEYFSETQRNKGNFPGRFSGRQFSNSRSEMNVSTLELGDSALYLCASGGAQSTEAFFGQGTRLTVV.

The rearrangement uses TRBV29-1 and TRBJ1-1, with D perhaps TRBD1 (5 bases). Germline V CDR1 and CDR2: SQVTM, ANQGSEA. V lost 7 bases to trimming and J lost 4 bases, with 16 bases between them. This CDR3 contains 13 residues. CDR3 region: CSGAPRGGTEAFF. The CDR3 DNA sequence: TGCAGCGGAGCCCCAAGGGGTGGCACTGAAGCTTTCTTT.

This chain joins TRBV6-5 and TRBJ2-5; the match to TRBD1 covers 9 bases. Germline-derived CDR1 and CDR2 are MNHEY and SVGAGI. J gave up 4 bases and V 8 bases, and 8 bases lay outside the gene matches. The CDR3 runs to 14 residues. The CDR3 loop reads CASCNTGGLETQYF. The CDR3 nucleotides are TGTGCCAGCTGCAATACAGGGGGCTTAGAGACCCAGTACTTC.

As to this clone: This CDR3 is also generated by other DNA sequences in the sample. The chain carries TRBV15 and TRBJ1-5, with 7 bases fitting TRBD1. Germline V gene lookup returns CDR1 LNHNV and CDR2 YYDKDF (reference sequence). This CDR3 comprises 14 residues. Trimming at V came to 5 bases and at J to 5 bases, leaving 6 bases not matched to a gene. The CDR3 DNA reads as TGTGCCACCAGCTCATGGACAGGAGATCAGCCCCAGCATTTT. It encodes CATSSWTGDQPQHF.